Each of the 7 T cell receptor beta chains below was sequenced from the same sample in a study of T-cell reconstitution after alpha-beta-depleted transplantation in children. The library targeted TCRbeta and was prepared with unique molecular identifiers. TCRdb reanalysed the PCR reads using MiXCR and keeps one entry per CDR3 protein. The table shows approximately 150,000 distinct CDR3 sequences, with 8.5% to 10% occurring only once. The source material was PBMCs, mostly from graft donor cells, sampled 180 days after TCRalphabeta/CD19-depleted stem cell transplant. All receptors come from a female patient between 2 and 15 years old who had a stem cell transplant for congenital amegakaryocytic thrombocytopenia, so the T cells may come from the graft donor.

The CDR3: CSARDWGQSTNVLTF. CDR3 bases: TGCAGTGCTAGAGATTGGGGACAGTCAACCAACGTCCTGACTTTC. The chain uses TRBV20-1 and TRBJ2-6; 7 nucleotides line up with TRBD1. From germline, CDR1 is DFQATT and CDR2 SNEGSKA (reference sequence). This CDR3 region has 15 residues. The J segment lost 8 bases and the V segment lost 0 bases, leaving 7 bases of the junction unmatched.

Comment on this clonotype: This may come from a read error, since a much larger clone is one base off. V usage is TRBV7-2 and J usage is TRBJ2-3; D perhaps matches TRBD1 (6 bases). This CDR3 has 17 amino acids. CDR1 SGHTA and CDR2 FQGNSA come from the germline V gene. The V gene lost 3 bases and the J gene lost 2 bases, with 18 bases spanning the gap. The CDR3 DNA follows: TGTACCAGCAGCTTCCAGAGACAGGCCAAATTCACAGATACGCAGTATTTT. Its translation: CTSSFQRQAKFTDTQYF.

The chain couples TRBV7-9 to TRBJ1-2; 7 bases line up with TRBD1. The V and J ends lost 6 bases and 2 bases, in that order; junction bases with no gene match: 3. CDR1 is SEHNR and CDR2 is FQNEAQ in the germline V gene (reference sequence). The CDR3 covers 13 residues. The CDR3 sequence is CASSRQGNYGYTF. DNA for the CDR3: TGTGCCAGCAGTCGACAGGGAAACTATGGCTACACCTTC. Full variable domain (missing parts from reference TRBV7-9 and TRBJ1-2): DTGVSQNPRHKITKRGQNVTFRCDPISEHNRLYWYRQTLGQGPEFLTYFQNEAQLEKSRLLSDRFSAERPKGSFSTLEIQRTEQGDSAMYLCASSRQGNYGYTFGSGTRLTVV.

This clonotype was observed many times. This chain connects TRBV10-3 to TRBJ2-6, with D uncertain. The V gene's germline CDR1 is ENHRY and CDR2 SYGVKD. Trimming removed 0 bases at V and 0 bases at J, with 12 bases between. The CDR3 runs to 18 residues. For the CDR3, the DNA is TGTGCCATCAGTGAGTCGGTTTCGAGTTCCTCTGGGGCCAACGTCCTGACTTTC. Translating it yields CAISESVSSSSGANVLTF.

The table lists this clonotype with many counts. The chain employs TRBV4-2 and TRBJ2-1; 8 bases are a match to TRBD2. The V gene's germline CDR1 is LGHNA and CDR2 YNFKEQ. This CDR3 has 16 residues. J gave up 6 bases and V 3 bases, and 10 bases lay outside the gene matches. The CDR3 DNA reads TGTGCCAGCAGCCAGAAAAGCGGGAGCGGCGGCAATGAGCAGTTCTTC. It codes for CASSQKSGSGGNEQFF.

This clonotype was seen a handful of times. The chain couples TRBV12-3 or TRBV12-4 to TRBJ2-7; D is unresolved. CDR3 length equals 15 residues. The V gene lost 1 base and the J gene lost 0 bases, with 10 bases spanning the gap. DNA for the CDR3: TGTGCCAGCAGTTTAGAGCCAGAGGCCTCCTACGAGCAGTACTTC. Translated: CASSLEPEASYEQYF.

This clonotype was counted only a few times. The CDR3 DNA reads TGTGCCAGCAGTTACGCGGCCCCATATAATTCACCCCTCCACTTT. Its protein is CASSYAAPYNSPLHF. This sequence joins TRBV6-5 and TRBJ1-6; D call uncertain. This CDR3 is built from 15 residues. V lost 2 bases and J 4 bases, leaving 9 bases between the germline ends. Germline loops: CDR1 MNHEY, CDR2 SVGAGI.